The 29 T cell receptor beta chains below all came from one sample that was sequenced in a study of T cells in Graves' hyperthyroidism and ophthalmopathy. Amplified TCR beta CDR3 regions derived from RNA transcripts. HTBI primers drove first-round RT-PCR of the TCR CDR3. TCRdb re-called the multiplex PCR reads through MiXCR, storing one row per CDR3 protein. The sample carries about 580,000 distinct CDR3 sequences, approximately 13% recorded once. Specimen: blood. The receptors stem from a woman younger than 45 with Graves' hyperthyroidism that later progressed to Graves' ophthalmopathy.

In this sample, this clonotype turned up many times. This rearrangement joins TRBV27 to TRBJ2-7; D is uncertain. The CDR3 covers 15 residues. The germline V gene encodes CDR1 MNHEY and CDR2 SMNVEV (reference sequence). The V gene lost 2 bases and the J gene lost 3 bases, with 14 bases spanning the gap. CDR3 in DNA: TGTGCCAGCAGTTTAAGTAGTAGGTCTTTCTACGAGCAGTACTTC. It is translated as CASSLSSRSFYEQYF.

There are many counts of this clonotype. The chain uses TRBV3-1 and TRBJ1-5; 7 bases match TRBD1. From germline, CDR1 is LGHDT and CDR2 YNNKEL (reference sequence). There are 15 residues in the CDR3. The trim removed 4 bases at V and 3 bases at J, leaving 6 bases unmatched. The CDR3 DNA sequence: TGTGCCAGCAGCCTTTATGGACAGGCCAATCAGCCCCAGCATTTT. This gives the protein CASSLYGQANQPQHF. Together with reference TRBV3-1 and TRBJ1-5, the CDR3 gives the full variable domain: DTAVSQTPKYLVTQMGNDKSIKCEQNLGHDTMYWYKQDSKKFLKIMFSYNNKELIINETVPNRFSPKSPDKAHLNLHINSLELGDSAVYFCASSLYGQANQPQHFGDGTRLSIL.

The rearrangement uses TRBV29-1 and TRBJ2-4, with D unresolved. The V end was cut by 4 bases, the J end by 4 bases, with 8 bases between. CDR3 length: 12 amino acids. Germline values: CDR1 SQVTM, CDR2 ANQGSEA. The CDR3 sequence: CSVGSQKNIQYF. DNA for the CDR3: TGCAGCGTTGGGAGTCAGAAAAACATTCAGTACTTC.

The V gene is TRBV7-2, the J gene TRBJ1-6; maybe TRBD1 (5 bases). The CDR3 has 15 amino acids. Between the trimmed V and J ends, which lost 1 base and 8 bases, there was a span of 12 bases. CDR1 and CDR2 from the germline V gene are SGHTA and FQGNSA. CDR3 amino acids: CASSLDTGVDSPLHF. CDR3 coding DNA: TGTGCCAGCAGCTTAGATACAGGCGTGGATTCACCCCTCCACTTT.

This clonotype has ten or more counts. The chain joins TRBV7-6 to TRBJ1-4; no reliable D call. The CDR3 extends over 17 amino acids. Per germline, CDR1 SGHVS and CDR2 FNYEAQ. V was cut by 0 bases and J by 4 bases, with 15 bases left in between. The CDR3 protein is CASSLAWTGSGNEKLFF. As DNA, the CDR3 is TGTGCCAGCAGCTTAGCGTGGACGGGCTCGGGTAATGAAAAACTGTTTTTT.

The table lists this clonotype with many counts. J is TRBJ2-7 and V is TRBV28, with TRBD1 matching 9 bases. CDR3 length equals 17 residues. Trimming cost V 6 bases and J 5 bases; bases outside gene matches: 17. Germline-derived CDR1 and CDR2 are MDHEN and SYDVKM. CDR3 sequence reads: CASRSAGGTGSPHEQYF. CDR3 DNA sequence: TGTGCCAGCAGATCCGCTGGCGGGACAGGGTCTCCTCACGAGCAGTACTTC. Combining the CDR3 with reference TRBV28 and TRBJ2-7 gives the whole variable domain DVKVTQSSRYLVKRTGEKVFLECVQDMDHENMFWYRQDPGLGLRLIYFSYDVKMKEKGDIPEGYSVSREKKERFSLILESASTNQTSMYLCASRSAGGTGSPHEQYFGPGTRLTVT.

Many counts were recorded for this clonotype. The rearrangement joins TRBV11-2 to TRBJ1-2; no reliable D call. This CDR3 is built from 14 residues. Trimming removed 0 bases from V and 2 bases from J, with 7 bases in between. The germline CDR1 and CDR2 sequences are SGHAT and FQNNGV. CDR3 sequence reads: CASSLDSGNYGYTF. Here the CDR3 DNA reads TGTGCCAGCAGCTTAGATTCGGGAAACTATGGCTACACCTTC.

This clonotype was detected ten times or more. The chain couples TRBV3-1 to TRBJ2-3; 10 nucleotides line up with TRBD2. CDR1 is LGHDT and CDR2 is YNNKEL in the germline V gene (reference sequence). J gave up 3 bases and V 2 bases, and 5 bases lay outside the gene matches. The CDR3 length is 16 residues. The CDR3 here is CASSQLAGVGTDTQYF. The CDR3 nucleotides read TGTGCCAGCAGCCAACTAGCGGGAGTGGGGACAGATACGCAGTATTTT.

The J gene is TRBJ2-5, the V gene TRBV19, with TRBD2 matching 8 bases. The CDR3 is 18 residues long. Germline V lookup: CDR1 LNHDA, CDR2 SQIVND (reference sequence). V trimming: 9 bases; J trimming: 4 bases; junction bases outside the gene matches: 22. The CDR3 DNA reads TGTGCCAGCAGCTCAATAATCGGGAGGGGCGTGTTCAGAGAGACCCAGTACTTC. It codes for CASSSIIGRGVFRETQYF.

This clonotype was counted between two and nine times. The V call is TRBV6-6, the J call TRBJ1-2; no firm D call. Trimming left V 0 bases short and J 7 bases short, with 24 bases between. CDR3 size: 18 residues. From germline, CDR1 is MNHNY and CDR2 SVGAGI (reference sequence). CDR3 loop: CASSYSGSGSGRIGGYTF. Here the CDR3 DNA reads TGTGCCAGCAGTTACTCGGGTTCGGGGAGTGGTAGGATAGGTGGCTACACCTTC.

This rearrangement joins TRBV20-1 to TRBJ1-2; no definite D call. The ends were cut back, 7 bases at V and 0 bases at J, with 9 bases in the middle. There are 12 residues in the CDR3. CDR1 DFQATT and CDR2 SNEGSKA come from the germline V gene (reference sequence). The CDR3 reads CSVDGTNYGYTF. CDR3 nucleotide sequence: TGCAGTGTTGACGGGACTAACTATGGCTACACCTTC.

The sample holds many counts of this clonotype. The chain has TRBV30 and TRBJ1-1; D is ambiguous. Germline CDR1 and CDR2: GTSNPN and SVGIG (reference sequence). The CDR3 contains 11 residues. The CDR3: CVGSGNTEAFF. For the CDR3, the DNA is TGTGTGGGTAGCGGTAACACTGAAGCTTTCTTT. The whole variable domain, filled in from reference TRBV30 and TRBJ1-1, reads SQTIHQWPATLVQPVGSPLSLECTVEGTSNPNLYWYRQAAGRGLQLLFYSVGIGQISSEVPQNLSASRPQDRQFILSSKKLLLSDSGFYLCVGSGNTEAFFGQGTRLTVV.

This rearrangement joins TRBV7-9 to TRBJ2-7, with 10 bases aligning to TRBD1. CDR1 is SEHNR and CDR2 is FQNEAQ in the germline V gene (reference sequence). The V gene end was trimmed by 3 bases and the J gene end by 2 bases; junction bases not matched to a gene: 4. The length of the CDR3 is 15 residues. The DNA of the CDR3 is TGTGCCAGCAGCTTGGGGACAGGGGCCACCTACGAGCAGTACTTC. Amino acids: CASSLGTGATYEQYF.

The rearrangement uses TRBV7-2 and TRBJ2-3, with 7 positions matching TRBD2. The CDR3 extends over 16 amino acids. The J segment lost 4 bases and the V segment lost 0 bases, leaving 7 bases of the junction unmatched. CDR1 is SGHTA and CDR2 is FQGNSA in the germline V gene. The CDR3 is CASSLAGGLFPDTQYF. CDR3 bases: TGTGCCAGCAGCTTAGCGGGAGGGCTCTTTCCAGATACGCAGTATTTT.

This clonotype showed up just once. This chain joins TRBV4-1 and TRBJ1-5, with D hard to call. Looked up from germline, CDR1 is MGHRA and CDR2 is YSYEKL. The V gene lost 0 bases and the J gene lost 0 bases, with 15 bases spanning the gap. The CDR3 runs 18 residues. CDR3 residues: CASSQDPVTVYSNQPQHF. The CDR3 nucleotides are TGCGCCAGCAGCCAAGATCCCGTTACGGTCTATAGCAATCAGCCCCAGCATTTT.

This clonotype was recorded many times. V usage is TRBV30 and J usage is TRBJ1-1; 10 bases agree with TRBD1. V trimming: 1 base; J trimming: 5 bases; junction bases outside the gene matches: 1. Germline V lookup: CDR1 GTSNPN, CDR2 SVGIG (reference sequence). This CDR3 is built from 13 residues. CDR3 DNA: TGTGCCTGGAGTGGACAGGGGGCAACTGAAGCTTTCTTT. It codes for CAWSGQGATEAFF.

The CDR3 DNA is TGTGCCAGCAGTAGAACCCCAGGGGAAATGAACACTGAAGCTTTCTTT. Protein product: CASSRTPGEMNTEAFF. The chain employs TRBV6-1 and TRBJ1-1, with D tentatively TRBD1 (6 bases). From germline, CDR1 is MNHNS and CDR2 SASEGT. The V gene lost 5 bases and the J gene lost 0 bases, with 16 bases spanning the gap. The CDR3 is 16 amino acids.

This rearrangement joins TRBV19 to TRBJ2-1; D is undetermined. V was shortened by 10 bases and J by 9 bases, with 10 bases between the two germline ends. Germline-derived CDR1 and CDR2 are LNHDA and SQIVND (reference sequence). This CDR3 comprises 10 residues. The CDR3 loop reads CATKPPEQFF. The CDR3 nucleotides read TGTGCCACAAAACCTCCTGAGCAGTTCTTC.

Only a few counts were recorded for this clonotype. The chain carries TRBV14 and TRBJ2-3; 7 nucleotides agree with TRBD2. The V and J ends lost 1 base and 2 bases, in that order; junction bases with no gene match: 6. This CDR3 is built from 16 residues. Per germline, CDR1 SGHDN and CDR2 FVKESK. CDR3 DNA: TGTGCCAGCAGCCAAGGGCTAGCGGAGATCACAGATACGCAGTATTTT. Translated, it gives CASSQGLAEITDTQYF.

This clonotype showed up many times. V usage is TRBV30 and J usage is TRBJ1-1, with a tentative D call TRBD1 (5 bases). CDR1 is GTSNPN, CDR2 SVGIG, per germline (reference sequence). Trimming removed 4 bases from V and 0 bases from J, with 9 bases in between. The CDR3 sequence is 13 residues long. The CDR3, as DNA: TGTGCCTGGAATGGGGCGATGAACACTGAAGCTTTCTTT. Protein product: CAWNGAMNTEAFF.

In nucleotides, the CDR3 is TGTGCCAGCAGATCCAGGGTCGGGGCCAACGTCCTGACTTTC. Translated, it gives CASRSRVGANVLTF. The chain uses TRBV25-1 and TRBJ2-6, with D possibly matching TRBD1 (5 bases). The germline V gene has CDR1 MGHDK and CDR2 SYGVNS. The V and J ends lost 6 bases and 4 bases respectively, with 10 bases between them. This CDR3 has 14 residues.

This clonotype was observed at least ten times. The V call is TRBV27, the J call TRBJ1-1; 7 nucleotides match TRBD1. J lost 1 base, V lost 6 bases, and 8 bases had no gene match. The germline CDR1 and CDR2 sequences are MNHEY and SMNVEV (reference sequence). The CDR3 contains 15 residues. CDR3 amino acids: CASRDRTMGNTEAFF. In DNA form, the CDR3 reads TGTGCCAGCAGGGACAGGACCATGGGGAACACTGAAGCTTTCTTT.

This clonotype was seen repeatedly, ten times or more. The V gene is TRBV12-3 or TRBV12-4, the J gene TRBJ2-7; TRBD1 matches 9 bases. Losses at the gene ends were 5 bases for V and 7 bases for J; bases not matched to a gene: 12. The CDR3 runs 15 residues. This CDR3 is CASSLGGQGQWEQYF. The DNA of the CDR3 is TGTGCCAGCAGTCTAGGCGGACAGGGGCAGTGGGAGCAGTACTTC.

This clonotype came up once. V usage is TRBV12-3 or TRBV12-4 and J usage is TRBJ2-2; D may correspond to TRBD1 or TRBD2 (5 bases each). This CDR3 comprises 16 residues. The V end was cut by 6 bases, the J end by 6 bases, with 20 bases between. The CDR3 reads CASRFSGTLRAGELFF. In DNA, the CDR3 is TGTGCCAGCAGATTCTCCGGGACCCTTAGGGCCGGGGAGCTGTTTTTT.

In its sample, this clonotype was seen many times. The rearrangement uses TRBV2 and TRBJ2-2; D may correspond to TRBD1 or TRBD2 (7 bases each). From germline, CDR1 is SNHLY and CDR2 FYNNEI. Trimming stripped 6 bases from V and 6 bases from J, with 14 bases between. The CDR3 runs 14 residues. CDR3 in DNA: TGTGCCAGCAGGCCACAGGGGAGGGCCGGGGAGCTGTTTTTT. Residues: CASRPQGRAGELFF.

Many counts were recorded for this clonotype. The rearrangement links TRBV2 to TRBJ2-2, with a possible D match to TRBD2 (6 bases). Germline loops: CDR1 SNHLY, CDR2 FYNNEI. V was shortened by 7 bases and J by 5 bases, with 17 bases between the two germline ends. There are 15 residues in the CDR3. CDR3 sequence: CASTLASGWTGELFF. As DNA, the CDR3 is TGTGCCAGCACCCTTGCGAGCGGGTGGACCGGGGAGCTGTTTTTT.

This clonotype came up many times. The chain links TRBV7-2 to TRBJ2-3; tentative D call: TRBD2 (7 bases). V lost 5 bases to trimming and J lost 4 bases, with 19 bases between them. The CDR3 has 16 residues. Per germline, CDR1 SGHTA and CDR2 FQGNSA. The CDR3 sequence is CASSIQGSSGSDTQYF. As DNA, the CDR3 is TGTGCCAGCAGCATCCAGGGGTCTAGCGGCTCAGATACGCAGTATTTT.

The rearrangement links TRBV6-9 to TRBJ1-1, with D unclear. Germline lookup yields CDR1 MNHGY and CDR2 SVAAGI. V was clipped by 3 bases and J by 1 base, with 15 bases between them. The CDR3 has 16 residues. As DNA, the CDR3 is TGTGCCAGCAGTTACCATTCGGGTGCGGGGAACACTGAAGCTTTCTTT. Translated: CASSYHSGAGNTEAFF.

This clonotype appeared many times. The rearrangement links TRBV11-2 to TRBJ2-7, with 8 bases lining up with TRBD1. This CDR3 is 15 amino acids long. Germline loops: CDR1 SGHAT, CDR2 FQNNGV. The V segment lost 3 bases and the J segment 4 bases; nucleotides outside the gene matches: 8. As DNA, the CDR3 is TGTGCCAGCAGCTTTCCCGGGACAGGATATTACGAGCAGTACTTC. It codes for CASSFPGTGYYEQYF.